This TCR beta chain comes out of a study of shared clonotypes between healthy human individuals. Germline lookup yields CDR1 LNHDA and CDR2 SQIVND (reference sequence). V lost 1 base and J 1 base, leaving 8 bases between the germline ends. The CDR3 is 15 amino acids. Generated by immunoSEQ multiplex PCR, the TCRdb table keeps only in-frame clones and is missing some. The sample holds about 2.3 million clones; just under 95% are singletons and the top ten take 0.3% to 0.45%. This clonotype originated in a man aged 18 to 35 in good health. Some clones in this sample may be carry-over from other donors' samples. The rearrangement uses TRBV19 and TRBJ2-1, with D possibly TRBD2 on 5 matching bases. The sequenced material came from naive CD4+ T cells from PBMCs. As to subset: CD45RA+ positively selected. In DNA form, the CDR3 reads TGTGCCAGTAGTATAGGTAGCGTTTCCTACAATGAGCAGTTCTTC. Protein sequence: CASSIGSVSYNEQFF.